This is a list of T cell receptor beta chains from one sample in a study of T cells in Graves' hyperthyroidism and ophthalmopathy. TCRdb independently ran MiXCR on the multiplex PCR reads; one entry per CDR3 protein. The profile shows about 700,000 distinct CDR3 sequences, 40% to 55% of them singletons. The sample consisted of peripheral blood or thyroid tissue (not recorded which). The origin of the receptors is an adult man with Graves' disease, either hyperthyroidism or ophthalmopathy (not recorded which). Both conserved end residues are part of each CDR3. The order of the fields is V gene, J gene, D gene, clone size, CDR3 protein, CDR3 DNA. D genes are given only for firm matches. Some rows have no size entry. The others give once, few or many, or a class for an expanded clone.

V: TRBV19; J: TRBJ1-1; D: NA; size: NA; CDR3: CATHRDTLNTEAFF; DNA: TGTGCCACCCACCGGGACACCCTGAACACTGAAGCTTTCTTT
V: TRBV20-1; J: TRBJ1-1; D: NA; size: many; CDR3: CSARRRVNTEAFF; DNA: TGCAGTGCTAGACGCAGGGTGAACACTGAAGCTTTCTTT
V: TRBV5-5; J: TRBJ1-1; D: NA; size: few; CDR3: CASSLDAGLNTEAFF; DNA: TGTGCCAGCAGCTTGGATGCAGGGCTGAACACTGAAGCTTTCTTT
V: TRBV14; J: TRBJ1-4; D: TRBD1; size: once; CDR3: CASSPARDRPEKLFF; DNA: TGTGCCAGCAGCCCAGCCCGGGACAGACCCGAAAAACTGTTTTTT
V: TRBV12-5; J: TRBJ2-7; D: NA; size: NA; CDR3: CASGQGPYEQYF; DNA: TGTGCTAGTGGCCAGGGCCCTTACGAGCAGTACTTC
V: TRBV10-3; J: TRBJ1-2; D: TRBD1; size: NA; CDR3: CAIGGTAYGYTF; DNA: TGTGCCATCGGGGGGACAGCCTATGGCTACACCTTC
V: TRBV7-9; J: TRBJ1-1; D: NA; size: NA; CDR3: CASSLGMFPANTEAFF; DNA: TGTGCCAGCAGCTTAGGAATGTTCCCGGCGAACACTGAAGCTTTCTTT
V: TRBV5-1; J: TRBJ1-4; D: NA; size: NA; CDR3: CASSVSGVWNEKLFF; DNA: TGCGCCAGCAGCGTCTCTGGGGTTTGGAATGAAAAACTGTTTTTT
V: TRBV20-1; J: TRBJ1-2; D: TRBD1; size: NA; CDR3: CSARVDRGRLSNYGYTF; DNA: TGCAGTGCTAGAGTGGACAGGGGGCGTCTATCTAACTATGGCTACACCTTC
V: TRBV29-1; J: TRBJ1-1; D: NA; size: NA; CDR3: CSGRSMNTEAFF; DNA: TGCAGCGGGCGGTCCATGAACACTGAAGCTTTCTTT
V: TRBV20-1; J: TRBJ2-5; D: NA; size: many; CDR3: CSARFPSRTQYF; DNA: TGCAGTGCTAGGTTCCCAAGCCGGACCCAGTACTTC
V: TRBV4-3; J: TRBJ1-2; D: NA; size: NA; CDR3: CASSQEYSFYGYTF; DNA: TGCGCCAGCAGCCAAGAATACAGCTTCTATGGCTACACCTTC
V: TRBV13; J: TRBJ1-5; D: NA; size: NA; CDR3: CASSLAPAGNQPQHF; DNA: TGTGCCAGCAGCTTGGCCCCGGCAGGCAATCAGCCCCAGCATTTT
V: TRBV25-1; J: TRBJ2-5; D: NA; size: many; CDR3: CASTPPTGTSYF; DNA: TGTGCCAGCACCCCGCCGACCGGGACTTCGTACTTC
V: TRBV6-1; J: TRBJ1-1; D: TRBD1; size: NA; CDR3: CAIRDREINTEAFF; DNA: TGTGCCATCCGAGACAGGGAAATAAACACTGAAGCTTTCTTT
V: TRBV7-8; J: TRBJ2-7; D: NA; size: many; CDR3: CASSLGPSLEQYF; DNA: TGTGCCAGCAGCTTGGGGCCGTCGCTTGAGCAGTACTTC
V: TRBV29-1; J: TRBJ2-7; D: NA; size: NA; CDR3: CSGEIPGSTYEQYF; DNA: TGCAGCGGTGAGATCCCAGGTTCAACCTACGAGCAGTACTTC
V: TRBV14; J: TRBJ1-6; D: NA; size: NA; CDR3: CASSARLDSPRSPLHF; DNA: TGTGCCAGCAGCGCCCGCCTCGACAGCCCTCGGTCACCCCTCCACTTT
V: TRBV7-3; J: TRBJ1-5; D: TRBD1; size: few; CDR3: CASSPNRGPNQPQHF; DNA: TGTGCCAGCAGCCCCAACAGGGGGCCCAATCAGCCCCAGCATTTT
V: TRBV15; J: TRBJ1-6; D: NA; size: NA; CDR3: CATSSAGQDNSPLHF; DNA: TGTGCCACCAGCAGTGCGGGCCAGGACAATTCACCCCTCCACTTT
V: TRBV7-2; J: TRBJ1-1; D: NA; size: NA; CDR3: CASSLGDLRGNTEAFF; DNA: TGTGCCAGCAGCTTAGGGGACCTTAGGGGGAACACTGAAGCTTTCTTT
V: TRBV9; J: TRBJ1-6; D: TRBD1; size: few; CDR3: CASRLYRGRQEISPLHF; DNA: TGTGCCAGCAGGTTATATAGGGGGCGTCAAGAAATATCACCCCTCCACTTT
V: TRBV7-6; J: TRBJ1-1; D: NA; size: once; CDR3: CASSPQGTDTEAFF; DNA: TGTGCCAGCAGCCCACAGGGAACGGACACTGAAGCTTTCTTT
V: TRBV9; J: TRBJ2-7; D: TRBD1; size: NA; CDR3: CASSLGTDLYEQYF; DNA: TGTGCCAGCAGCCTCGGGACAGACCTTTACGAGCAGTACTTC
V: TRBV29-1; J: TRBJ2-2; D: TRBD2; size: many; CDR3: CSVGAGGRTGELFF; DNA: TGCAGCGTTGGAGCGGGAGGAAGAACCGGGGAGCTGTTTTTT
V: TRBV25-1; J: TRBJ2-5; D: NA; size: many; CDR3: CASSGVGGTEETQYF; DNA: TGTGCCAGCAGTGGGGTAGGGGGGACTGAAGAGACCCAGTACTTC
V: TRBV7-9; J: TRBJ2-5; D: NA; size: NA; CDR3: CASCDGVRLTQYF; DNA: TGTGCCAGCTGCGATGGGGTGCGGTTGACCCAGTACTTC
V: TRBV20-1; J: TRBJ1-2; D: NA; size: many; CDR3: CSARAEGSNYGYTF; DNA: TGCAGTGCTAGAGCAGAGGGGTCTAACTATGGCTACACCTTC
V: TRBV5-1; J: TRBJ1-5; D: NA; size: many; CDR3: CASSLGQSSNQPQHF; DNA: TGCGCCAGCAGCTTGGGACAGTCGAGCAATCAGCCCCAGCATTTT
V: TRBV2; J: TRBJ1-5; D: TRBD1; size: NA; CDR3: CASSATDRPNQPQHF; DNA: TGTGCCAGCAGTGCGACGGACAGGCCCAATCAGCCCCAGCATTTT
V: TRBV10-3; J: TRBJ1-6; D: TRBD1; size: NA; CDR3: CAIRMGQGQPLHF; DNA: TGTGCCATCAGGATGGGACAGGGACAGCCCCTCCACTTT
V: TRBV5-4; J: TRBJ1-1; D: NA; size: NA; CDR3: CASSWDGGNTEAFF; DNA: TGTGCCAGCAGCTGGGACGGGGGGAACACTGAAGCTTTCTTT
V: TRBV19; J: TRBJ1-3; D: NA; size: many; CDR3: CAAKGTHSGNTIYF; DNA: TGTGCCGCAAAAGGCACTCACTCTGGAAACACCATATATTTT
V: TRBV20-1; J: TRBJ2-5; D: TRBD2; size: NA; CDR3: CSARAGLAFTQYF; DNA: TGCAGTGCTAGAGCAGGACTAGCATTTACCCAGTACTTC
V: TRBV7-9; J: TRBJ1-4; D: NA; size: many; CDR3: CASSIQEKLFF; DNA: TGTGCCAGCAGCATACAGGAAAAACTGTTTTTT
V: TRBV7-2; J: TRBJ2-2; D: TRBD2; size: NA; CDR3: CASSLPLAGNTGELFF; DNA: TGTGCCAGCAGCTTGCCGCTAGCGGGGAACACCGGGGAGCTGTTTTTT
V: TRBV20-1; J: TRBJ1-2; D: NA; size: few; CDR3: CSARSRGDYGYTF; DNA: TGCAGTGCTAGAAGCAGGGGTGACTATGGCTACACCTTC
V: TRBV7-8; J: TRBJ2-5; D: NA; size: NA; CDR3: CASSFMGTQYF; DNA: TGTGCCAGCAGCTTTATGGGGACCCAGTACTTC
V: TRBV10-2; J: TRBJ1-1; D: NA; size: NA; CDR3: CASSEISPNTEAFF; DNA: TGCGCCAGCAGTGAGATATCGCCGAACACTGAAGCTTTCTTT
V: TRBV19; J: TRBJ2-6; D: NA; size: NA; CDR3: CASSTLVENTEAF; DNA: TGTGCCAGTAGTACCCTCGTCGAGAACACTGAAGCTTTC
V: TRBV12-3/TRBV12-4; J: TRBJ2-5; D: TRBD1; size: NA; CDR3: CASSFRGFQETQYF; DNA: TGTGCCAGCAGTTTCAGGGGGTTCCAAGAGACCCAGTACTTC
V: TRBV11-2; J: TRBJ2-2; D: TRBD2; size: NA; CDR3: CASSASGGAFGELFF; DNA: TGTGCCAGCAGCGCTAGCGGGGGGGCCTTCGGGGAGCTGTTTTTT
V: TRBV10-3; J: TRBJ2-7; D: NA; size: NA; CDR3: CAISSRDYEQYF; DNA: TGTGCCATCAGTAGCAGGGACTACGAGCAGTACTTC
V: TRBV7-9; J: TRBJ1-1; D: NA; size: few; CDR3: CASSLSGDNTEAFF; DNA: TGTGCCAGCAGCTTATCTGGGGATAATACTGAAGCTTTCTTT
V: TRBV7-9; J: TRBJ1-1; D: TRBD1; size: NA; CDR3: CASSYHRGATEAFF; DNA: TGTGCCAGCAGCTACCACAGGGGTGCCACTGAAGCTTTCTTT
V: TRBV7-9; J: TRBJ1-5; D: TRBD1; size: NA; CDR3: CASSPLGTGWTQPQHF; DNA: TGTGCCAGCAGTCCACTCGGGACAGGGTGGACTCAGCCCCAGCATTTT
V: TRBV7-8; J: TRBJ1-6; D: NA; size: NA; CDR3: CASSLGQGMVPLHF; DNA: TGTGCCAGCAGCTTAGGGCAGGGGATGGTACCCCTCCACTTT
V: TRBV5-5; J: TRBJ2-2; D: TRBD1; size: NA; CDR3: CASSQAGTGIGELFF; DNA: TGTGCCAGCAGCCAAGCCGGGACAGGGATAGGGGAGCTGTTTTTT
V: TRBV9; J: TRBJ2-5; D: TRBD2; size: NA; CDR3: CASSAGTSGPETQYF; DNA: TGTGCCAGCAGCGCCGGGACTAGCGGGCCCGAGACCCAGTACTTC
V: TRBV2; J: TRBJ2-7; D: TRBD2; size: NA; CDR3: CASSYSGAVNYEQYF; DNA: TGTGCCAGCAGTTATAGCGGGGCGGTTAACTACGAGCAGTACTTC